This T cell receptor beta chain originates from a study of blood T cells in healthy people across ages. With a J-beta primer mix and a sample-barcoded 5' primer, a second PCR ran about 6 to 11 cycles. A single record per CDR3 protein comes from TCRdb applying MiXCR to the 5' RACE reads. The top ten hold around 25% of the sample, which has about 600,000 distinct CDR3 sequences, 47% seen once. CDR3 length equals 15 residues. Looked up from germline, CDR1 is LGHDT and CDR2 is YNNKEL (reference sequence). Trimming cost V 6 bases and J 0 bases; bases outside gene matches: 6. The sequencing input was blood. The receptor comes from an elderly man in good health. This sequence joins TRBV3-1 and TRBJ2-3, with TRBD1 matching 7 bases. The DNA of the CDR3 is TGTGCCAGCAGACTCGGACAGGCTAGCACAGATACGCAGTATTTT. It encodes CASRLGQASTDTQYF.